This TCR beta chain was identified during a study of PD-1 blockade in classical Hodgkin lymphoma. Time point here: cycle 4 day 1 (C4D1), after less than 7 weeks of nivolumab. Each patient relapsed following autologous stem cell transplantation, and prior brentuximab vedotin exposure differed. Each best response was a complete response, a partial response or progressive disease. Comment on this clone: The antigen remains undetermined.

Study-level results: Diversity similar to that of newly diagnosed patients was seen at baseline in complete responders.

Produced via immunoSEQ multiplex PCR; TCRdb's table is partial and in-frame only. The data show around 100,000 clones, 90% seen once. The CDR3 is 14 residues long. The V segment lost 7 bases and the J segment 5 bases; nucleotides outside the gene matches: 8. Germline V gene lookup returns CDR1 MNHNS and CDR2 SASEGT. The specimen was peripheral blood mononuclear cells (PBMCs), collected before the fourth cycle of nivolumab. The clonotype was recovered from a human donor with classical Hodgkin lymphoma. V gene TRBV6-1 combines with J gene TRBJ1-1; 9 nucleotides line up with TRBD1. The CDR3 spells CASTPGQGRTEAFF. The CDR3 bases are TGTGCCAGCACACCGGGACAGGGAAGGACTGAAGCTTTCTTT.